These 17 T cell receptor beta chains were all obtained from the same sample, sequenced in a study of OX40 agonist ivuxolimab in advanced cancers. Repertoires were generated with immunoSEQ multiplex PCR, while TCRdb's copy carries only in-frame clones and drops some. The sample lists approximately 70,000 clones, approximately 86% occurring once. Sequenced material: CD4+ or CD8+ T cells sorted from blood, taken in a trial of the OX40 agonist ivuxolimab. The source of these receptors is an adult with an advanced solid tumor such as melanoma, head and neck, liver or kidney cancer.

V and J are TRBV4-1 and TRBJ2-5; D is ambiguous. The germline V and J ends were trimmed by 1 base and 5 bases, with 8 bases remaining between them. CDR1 is MGHRA and CDR2 is YSYEKL in the germline V gene. This CDR3 is 13 amino acids long. DNA of the CDR3: TGCGCCAGCAGCCAAGGAAGGTTGGAGACCCAGTACTTC. Translation: CASSQGRLETQYF.

This clone has only a few counts. J is TRBJ1-1 and V is TRBV2, with D possibly matching TRBD1 (5 bases). CDR1 is SNHLY and CDR2 is FYNNEI in the germline V gene. The CDR3 extends over 15 amino acids. The germline V and J ends were trimmed by 6 bases and 0 bases, with 14 bases remaining between them. This CDR3 reads CASRQEGSMNTEAFF. The CDR3 nucleotides read TGTGCCAGCAGACAGGAGGGCTCCATGAACACTGAAGCTTTCTTT.

This chain joins TRBV7-3 and TRBJ2-1; possible D gene TRBD2, 6 bases. The V end lost 5 bases, the J end lost 6 bases, and 17 bases lay between the germline ends. CDR3 length: 15 residues. From germline, CDR1 is SGHTA and CDR2 FQGTGA. The CDR3 loop is CASSPGTSVSNEQFF. CDR3 nucleotide sequence: TGTGCCAGCAGCCCGGGGACTTCTGTTAGCAATGAGCAGTTCTTC.

In this sample, this clone turned up a few times. The chain links TRBV28 to TRBJ2-3; a weak D match, TRBD2 (6 bases). Per germline, CDR1 MDHEN and CDR2 SYDVKM. Trimming removed 5 bases from V and 0 bases from J, with 15 bases in between. The length of the CDR3 is 16 residues. For the CDR3, the DNA is TGTGCCAGCAGTCTTAGCCGCAGCGGGAGCACAGATACGCAGTATTTT. Its translation: CASSLSRSGSTDTQYF.

The rearrangement links TRBV4-1 to TRBJ2-6, with 11 nucleotides matching TRBD1. This CDR3 has 16 amino acids. The germline gives CDR1 MGHRA, CDR2 YSYEKL. Trimming at V came to 5 bases and at J to 0 bases, leaving 0 bases not matched to a gene. CDR3 amino acids: CASSGTGGSGANVLTF. CDR3 DNA: TGCGCCAGCAGCGGGACAGGGGGCTCTGGGGCCAACGTCCTGACTTTC.

This chain connects TRBV28 to TRBJ1-5; unclear D gene. The CDR3 totals 13 residues. V was cut by 7 bases and J by 6 bases, with 13 bases left in between. Germline lookup yields CDR1 MDHEN and CDR2 SYDVKM. The CDR3 region is CASTLTRTQPQHF. The CDR3 DNA reads TGTGCCAGCACTCTGACGAGGACTCAGCCCCAGCATTTT. The variable domain in full, with the rest retrieved from reference TRBV28 and TRBJ1-5, is DVKVTQSSRYLVKRTGEKVFLECVQDMDHENMFWYRQDPGLGLRLIYFSYDVKMKEKGDIPEGYSVSREKKERFSLILESASTNQTSMYLCASTLTRTQPQHFGDGTRLSIL.

The chain employs TRBV7-9 and TRBJ1-6; D is perhaps TRBD1 (5 bases). Germline V gene sequence: CDR1 SEHNR, CDR2 FQNEAQ (reference sequence). V gave up 3 bases and J gave up 0 bases, with 9 bases separating them. The CDR3 is 16 amino acids. CDR3 sequence reads: CASSLRQGSYNSPLHF. CDR3 coding DNA: TGTGCCAGCAGCTTGAGGCAGGGCTCCTATAATTCACCCCTCCACTTT.

The chain is built from TRBV19 and TRBJ2-5, with 15 bases fitting TRBD2. Germline V gene data show CDR1 as LNHDA and CDR2 as SQIVND (reference sequence). There are 16 residues in the CDR3. The V segment lost 4 bases and the J segment 5 bases; nucleotides outside the gene matches: 5. CDR3 sequence: CASSNAGTSGRETQYF. The CDR3 DNA follows: TGTGCCAGTAGTAACGCCGGGACTAGCGGGAGGGAGACCCAGTACTTC. Filled out from reference TRBV19 and TRBJ2-5, the complete variable domain reads DGGITQSPKYLFRKEGQNVTLSCEQNLNHDAMYWYRQDPGQGLRLIYYSQIVNDFQKGDIAEGYSVSREKKESFPLTVTSAQKNPTAFYLCASSNAGTSGRETQYFGPGTRLLVL.

This clone occurred a few times. The chain combines TRBV5-5 with TRBJ2-2, with a tentative D call TRBD1 (5 bases). Trimming stripped 5 bases from V and 0 bases from J, with 8 bases between. Germline CDR1 is SGHKS and CDR2 is YYEKEE (reference sequence). There are 14 residues in the CDR3. The CDR3 loop reads CASRRQTNTGELFF. CDR3 nucleotide sequence: TGTGCCAGCAGGAGACAGACGAACACCGGGGAGCTGTTTTTT.

V usage is TRBV5-6 and J usage is TRBJ1-2; D remains unclear. The V and J ends lost 0 bases and 0 bases respectively, with 12 bases between them. The CDR3 loop spans 16 amino acids. Germline-derived CDR1 and CDR2 are SGHDT and YYEEEE. CDR3 nucleotide sequence: TGTGCCAGCAGCTTGGTGGGGAATACAGCTAACTATGGCTACACCTTC. Translated, it gives CASSLVGNTANYGYTF.

V gene TRBV19 combines with J gene TRBJ2-3; D not certain. This CDR3 has 14 amino acids. V shed 7 bases and J shed 2 bases, with 13 bases lying between them. Germline CDR1 LNHDA, CDR2 SQIVND (reference sequence). The CDR3 loop is CASTLSRLTDTQYF. The CDR3 DNA sequence: TGTGCCAGTACCCTCAGCAGGCTCACAGATACGCAGTATTTT.

CDR3 protein: CASWDSENQPQHF. The CDR3 nucleotides read TGTGCCAGTTGGGACAGCGAAAATCAGCCCCAGCATTTT. V gene TRBV28 combines with J gene TRBJ1-5; TRBD1 aligns across 7 bases. This CDR3 comprises 13 residues. Germline values: CDR1 MDHEN, CDR2 SYDVKM. Trimming at V came to 9 bases and at J to 4 bases, leaving 6 bases not matched to a gene.

This clone has just a few counts. The rearrangement joins TRBV25-1 to TRBJ1-2; the match to TRBD1 covers 7 bases. V was clipped by 4 bases and J by 4 bases; unmatched bases: 3. Germline-derived CDR1 and CDR2 are MGHDK and SYGVNS. The CDR3 covers 13 residues. This CDR3 is CASSGGQRYGYTF. CDR3 coding DNA: TGTGCCAGCAGTGGGGGACAGCGCTATGGCTACACCTTC.

The rearrangement joins TRBV5-1 to TRBJ1-6; TRBD1 matches 12 bases. There are 20 residues in the CDR3. The germline CDR1 and CDR2 sequences are SGHRS and YFSETQ. J gave up 6 bases and V 4 bases, and 17 bases lay outside the gene matches. The CDR3 sequence: CASSPGTGGRRASVNSPLHF. CDR3 coding DNA: TGCGCCAGCAGCCCTGGGACAGGGGGCCGTCGGGCGTCAGTTAATTCACCCCTCCACTTT.

This clone appeared a single time. This chain uses TRBV4-3 with TRBJ2-5; perhaps D is TRBD1 or TRBD2 (6 bases each). Trimming removed 4 bases at V and 5 bases at J, with 17 bases between. The germline V gene encodes CDR1 LGHNA and CDR2 YSLEER. The length of the CDR3 is 15 residues. The CDR3, as DNA: TGCGCCAGCAGCCCACAATGGGGGGCTGGGGAGACCCAGTACTTC. Its translation is CASSPQWGAGETQYF.

V and J are TRBV5-6 and TRBJ1-2, with D unresolved. V was trimmed by 0 bases and J by 4 bases, leaving 16 bases between them. Germline V CDR1 and CDR2: SGHDT, YYEEEE. The CDR3 is 16 amino acids. The CDR3 DNA reads as TGTGCCAGCAGCTTGGTCCCAGGTCTGACACTCTATGGCTACACCTTC. Its protein is CASSLVPGLTLYGYTF.

This rearrangement joins TRBV7-9 to TRBJ1-1; 7 bases map to TRBD1. The germline V gene has CDR1 SEHNR and CDR2 FQNEAQ (reference sequence). This CDR3 is built from 17 residues. V shed 1 base and J 0 bases; nucleotides not matched to a gene: 8. CDR3: CASSLGNRGVMNTEAFF. CDR3 bases: TGTGCCAGCAGCTTAGGAAACAGGGGCGTGATGAACACTGAAGCTTTCTTT.